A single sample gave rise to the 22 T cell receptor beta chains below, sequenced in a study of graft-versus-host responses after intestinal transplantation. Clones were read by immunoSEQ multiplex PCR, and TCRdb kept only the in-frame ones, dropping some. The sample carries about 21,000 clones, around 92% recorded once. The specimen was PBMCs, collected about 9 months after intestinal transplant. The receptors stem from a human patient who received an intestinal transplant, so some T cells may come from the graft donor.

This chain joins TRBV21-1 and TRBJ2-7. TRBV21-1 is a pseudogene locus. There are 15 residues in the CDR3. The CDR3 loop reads CASWHYLGPTYEQYF. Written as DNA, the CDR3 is TGTGCCAGCTGGCACTACCTAGGGCCAACCTACGAGCAGTACTTC.

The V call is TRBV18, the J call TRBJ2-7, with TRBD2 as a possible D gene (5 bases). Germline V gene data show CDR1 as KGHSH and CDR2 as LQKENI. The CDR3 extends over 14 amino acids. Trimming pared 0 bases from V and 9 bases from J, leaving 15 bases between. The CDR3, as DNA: TGTGCCAGCTCACCACCAGCGGCGTCCCAGTTGCAGTACTTC. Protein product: CASSPPAASQLQYF.

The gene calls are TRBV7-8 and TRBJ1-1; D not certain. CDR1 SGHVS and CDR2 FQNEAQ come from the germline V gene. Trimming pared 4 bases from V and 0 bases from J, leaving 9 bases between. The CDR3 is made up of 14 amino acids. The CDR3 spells CASSSRTVNTEAFF. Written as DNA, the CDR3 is TGTGCCAGCAGCTCCCGGACGGTGAACACTGAAGCTTTCTTT.

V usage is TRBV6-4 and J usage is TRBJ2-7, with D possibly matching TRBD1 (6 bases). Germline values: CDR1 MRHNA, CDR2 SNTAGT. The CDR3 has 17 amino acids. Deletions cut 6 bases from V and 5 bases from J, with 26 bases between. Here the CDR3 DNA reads TGTGCCAGCAGACGTATGGTCGCACTACAGGGTCCCCACGAGCAGTACTTC. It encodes CASRRMVALQGPHEQYF.

CDR3 DNA sequence: TGTGCCAGCAGCGTAGCTCAGGGAGGCATGGTCGGCTACACCTTC. Its protein is CASSVAQGGMVGYTF. The chain links TRBV9 to TRBJ1-2, with a possible D match to TRBD1 (5 bases). Trimming left V 0 bases short and J 8 bases short, with 17 bases between. The germline V gene has CDR1 SGDLS and CDR2 YYNGEE. This CDR3 spans 15 amino acids.

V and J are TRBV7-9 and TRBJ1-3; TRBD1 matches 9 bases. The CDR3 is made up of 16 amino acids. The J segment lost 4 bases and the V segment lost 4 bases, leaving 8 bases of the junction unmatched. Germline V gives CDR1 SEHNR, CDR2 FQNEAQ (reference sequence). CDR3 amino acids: CASSSAQGASGNTIYF. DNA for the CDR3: TGTGCCAGCAGCTCAGCACAGGGGGCGTCCGGAAACACCATATATTTT.

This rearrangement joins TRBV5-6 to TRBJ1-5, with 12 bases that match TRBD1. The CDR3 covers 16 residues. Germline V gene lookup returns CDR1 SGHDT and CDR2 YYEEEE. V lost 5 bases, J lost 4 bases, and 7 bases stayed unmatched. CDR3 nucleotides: TGTGCCAGCAGTCGACGGGACAGGGGGCTTAATCAGCCCCAGCATTTT. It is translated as CASSRRDRGLNQPQHF.

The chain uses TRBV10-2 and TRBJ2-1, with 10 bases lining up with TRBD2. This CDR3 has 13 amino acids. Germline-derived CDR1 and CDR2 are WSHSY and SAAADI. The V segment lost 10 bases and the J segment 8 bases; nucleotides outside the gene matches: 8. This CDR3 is CATLAGAGDEQFF. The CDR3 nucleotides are TGCGCCACCCTAGCGGGAGCAGGCGATGAGCAGTTCTTC.

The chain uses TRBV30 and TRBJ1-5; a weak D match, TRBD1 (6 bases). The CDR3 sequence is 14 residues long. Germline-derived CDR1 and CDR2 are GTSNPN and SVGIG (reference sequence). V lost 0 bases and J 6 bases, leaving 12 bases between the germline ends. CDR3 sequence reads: CAWSVGWGRQPQHF. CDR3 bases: TGTGCCTGGAGTGTTGGGTGGGGGCGTCAGCCCCAGCATTTT.

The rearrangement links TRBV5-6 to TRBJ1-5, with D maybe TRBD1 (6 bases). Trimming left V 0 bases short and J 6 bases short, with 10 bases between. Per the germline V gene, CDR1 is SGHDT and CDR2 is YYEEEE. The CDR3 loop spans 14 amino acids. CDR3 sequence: CASSLGRTAQPQHF. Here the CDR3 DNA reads TGTGCCAGCAGCTTGGGTCGGACAGCTCAGCCCCAGCATTTT.

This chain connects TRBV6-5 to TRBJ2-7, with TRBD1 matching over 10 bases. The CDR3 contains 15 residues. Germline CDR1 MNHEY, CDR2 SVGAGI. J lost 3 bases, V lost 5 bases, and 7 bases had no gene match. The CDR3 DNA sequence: TGTGCCAGCAGTCCCGGGACAGGGGTTATCTACGAGCAGTACTTC. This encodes CASSPGTGVIYEQYF.

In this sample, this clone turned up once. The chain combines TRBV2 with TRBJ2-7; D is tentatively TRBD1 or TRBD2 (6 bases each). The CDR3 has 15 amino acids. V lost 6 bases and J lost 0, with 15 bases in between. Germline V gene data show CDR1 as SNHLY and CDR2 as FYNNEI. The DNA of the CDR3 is TGTGCCAGCAGATTTGAGGGGGGACCCTCCTACGAGCAGTACTTC. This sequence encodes CASRFEGGPSYEQYF.

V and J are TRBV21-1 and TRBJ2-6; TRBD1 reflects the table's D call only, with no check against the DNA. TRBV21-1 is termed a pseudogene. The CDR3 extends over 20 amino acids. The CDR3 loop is CASSKMDRGLCTSGANVLTF. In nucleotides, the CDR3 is TGTGCCAGCAGCAAAATGGACAGGGGGCTATGTACCTCTGGGGCCAACGTCCTGACTTTC.

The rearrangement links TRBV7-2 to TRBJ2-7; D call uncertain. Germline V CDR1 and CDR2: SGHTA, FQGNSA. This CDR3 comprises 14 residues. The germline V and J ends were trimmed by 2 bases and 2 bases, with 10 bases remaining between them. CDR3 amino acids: CASSLSSGAYEQYF. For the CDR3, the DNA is TGTGCCAGCAGCTTAAGTAGTGGGGCCTACGAGCAGTACTTC.

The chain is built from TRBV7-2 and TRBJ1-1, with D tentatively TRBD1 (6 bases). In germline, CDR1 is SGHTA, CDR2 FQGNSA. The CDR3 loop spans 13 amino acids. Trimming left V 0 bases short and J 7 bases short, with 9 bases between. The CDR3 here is CASSLAWDIEAFF. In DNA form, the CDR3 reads TGTGCCAGCAGCTTAGCCTGGGACATTGAAGCTTTCTTT.

CDR3 sequence: CASSQDNPYEQYF. The CDR3 DNA is TGTGCCAGCAGCCAAGATAACCCGTACGAGCAGTACTTC. The chain recombines TRBV14 with TRBJ2-5; D gene ambiguous. Gene TRBJ2-7 matches the end of the DNA better, so the J call may be wrong. The germline gives CDR1 SGHDN, CDR2 FVKESK. The CDR3 extends over 13 amino acids.

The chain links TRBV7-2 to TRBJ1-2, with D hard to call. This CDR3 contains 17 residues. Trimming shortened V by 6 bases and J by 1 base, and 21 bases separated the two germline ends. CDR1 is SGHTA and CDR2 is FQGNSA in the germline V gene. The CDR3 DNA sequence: TGTGCCAGCAGAGGATTGAGTACAGAACCTTTTAACTATGGCTACACCTTC. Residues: CASRGLSTEPFNYGYTF.

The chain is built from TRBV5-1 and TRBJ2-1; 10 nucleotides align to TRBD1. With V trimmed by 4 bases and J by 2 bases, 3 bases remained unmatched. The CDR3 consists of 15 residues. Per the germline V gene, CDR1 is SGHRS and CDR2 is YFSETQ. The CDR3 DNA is TGCGCCAGCAGCCGTGGACAGGGGGCCTACAATGAGCAGTTCTTC. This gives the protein CASSRGQGAYNEQFF.

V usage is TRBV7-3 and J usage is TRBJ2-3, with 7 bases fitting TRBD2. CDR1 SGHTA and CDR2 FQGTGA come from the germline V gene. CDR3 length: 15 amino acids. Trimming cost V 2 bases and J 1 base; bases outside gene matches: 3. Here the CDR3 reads CASSLGLAGTDTQYF. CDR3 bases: TGTGCCAGCAGCTTAGGGCTAGCGGGCACAGATACGCAGTATTTT.

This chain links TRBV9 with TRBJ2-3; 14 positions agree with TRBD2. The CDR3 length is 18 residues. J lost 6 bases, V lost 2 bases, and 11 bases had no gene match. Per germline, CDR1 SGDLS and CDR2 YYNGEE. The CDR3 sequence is CASSVTGLAGVPLDTQYF. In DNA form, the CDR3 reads TGTGCCAGCAGCGTGACGGGACTAGCGGGAGTTCCCCTTGATACGCAGTATTTT.

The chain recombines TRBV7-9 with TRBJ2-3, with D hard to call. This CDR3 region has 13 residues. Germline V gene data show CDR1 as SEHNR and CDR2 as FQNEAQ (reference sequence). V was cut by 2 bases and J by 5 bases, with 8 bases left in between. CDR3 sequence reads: CASSLTRVDTQYF. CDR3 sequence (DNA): TGTGCCAGCAGCTTAACTCGGGTAGATACGCAGTATTTT.

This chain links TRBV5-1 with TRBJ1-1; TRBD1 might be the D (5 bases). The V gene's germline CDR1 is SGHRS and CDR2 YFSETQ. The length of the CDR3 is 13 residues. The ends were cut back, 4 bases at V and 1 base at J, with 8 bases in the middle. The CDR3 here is CASSLGGNTEAFF. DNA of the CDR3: TGCGCCAGCAGCCTGGGGGGGAACACTGAAGCTTTCTTT.